This T cell receptor beta chain was obtained from a study of T cell responses to AZD1222 COVID-19 vaccine. Across the study: Investigators merged groups given second doses at roughly 4 or roughly 12 weeks. Overall study results and limits: The study sampled repertoires only after the peak T cell response. The study identified only six AZD1222 recipients as seropositive at baseline.

The protocol was immunoSEQ multiplex PCR, while the TCRdb copy is restricted to in-frame clones and leaves out a portion. The repertoire consists of about 160,000 clones, with roughly 90% occurring once and the leading ten covering about 1.3%. Germline CDR1 reads MNHEY; CDR2 reads SVGEGT. The CDR3 is 16 residues long. V lost 1 base and J 3 bases, leaving 14 bases between the germline ends. A remark on this clone: Antigen unknown.

The chain joins TRBV6-2 or TRBV6-3 to TRBJ2-3; D may be TRBD2 (7 bases). The sample in question was peripheral blood, obtained on day 0 of AZD1222 vaccination. This sequence was found in an adult in good health. CDR3 amino acids: CASSYFLGGATDTQYF. Here the CDR3 DNA reads TGTGCCAGCAGTTACTTCTTAGGGGGGGCGACAGATACGCAGTATTTT.